This TCR beta chain was captured in a study of shared clonotypes between healthy human individuals. Study-wide points: Shared across a few donors were roughly 5.3% of the naive CD4 clonotypes. Some clonotypes were shared by all four sorted-subset donors, while others were not shared. The non-shared ones had lower generation probabilities than the shared ones. Estimated richness values were generally larger in naive subsets than in memory subsets.

This table comes from immunoSEQ multiplex PCR, and its TCRdb copy is limited to in-frame clones, with some not included. This repertoire shows approximately 1.5 million clones, 97% to 99% found once; its top ten account for around 0.38%. Partitioning of CD4+ cells yielded a CD45RA+ naive subset and a CD45RA-negative memory subset. Looked up from germline, CDR1 is GTSNPN and CDR2 is SVGIG (reference sequence). V lost 5 bases and J 5 bases, leaving 21 bases between the germline ends. CDR3 size: 15 residues. In regard to this clone: Its specificity is not known.

The sequencing input was naive CD4+ T cells sorted from blood. As for subset: CD45RA+ positively selected. This TCR was recovered from a man aged 25 to 40 in good health. This sequence joins TRBV30 and TRBJ2-5, with no clear D. The CDR3 here is CAWRSDAPVEETQYF. The DNA of the CDR3 is TGTGCCTGGCGGTCAGACGCCCCCGTTGAGGAGACCCAGTACTTC.